These T cell receptor beta chains were read from a single sample in a study of T cell changes during pregnancy in multiple sclerosis. Generated by immunoSEQ multiplex PCR, the TCRdb table keeps only in-frame clones and is missing some. The repertoire holds over 70,000 clones, with almost 95% as singletons. This sample comprised peripheral blood, obtained in the third trimester of pregnancy. These receptors were obtained from a female donor with multiple sclerosis, enrolled in a pregnancy study. The CDR3 runs from the conserved cysteine through the conserved F or W. The D gene is left open where the match is weak. Clone size is stated in some rows and not others, as once, few, many or a class when expanded.

V gene: TRBV9
J gene: TRBJ1-1
D gene: -
clone size: -
CDR3 DNA: TGTGCCAGCAGCGTAGGGGGGGTGAACACTGAAGCTTTCTTT
CDR3 protein: CASSVGGVNTEAFF

V gene: TRBV2
J gene: TRBJ2-1
D gene: -
clone size: -
CDR3 DNA: TGTGCCAGCAGTGAAAGGGTTGGAGGGTACAGCTCCTACAATGAGCAGTTCTTC
CDR3 protein: CASSERVGGYSSYNEQFF

V gene: TRBV19
J gene: TRBJ1-1
D gene: TRBD1
clone size: -
CDR3 DNA: TGTGCCAGTAGTATGGGACAGGGGGCCAGCACTGAAGCTTTCTTT
CDR3 protein: CASSMGQGASTEAFF

V gene: TRBV5-4
J gene: TRBJ1-2
D gene: TRBD1
clone size: -
CDR3 DNA: TGTGCCCAAAGGGACAGGGAAGATGGCTACACCTTC
CDR3 protein: CAQRDREDGYTF

V gene: TRBV19
J gene: TRBJ1-5
D gene: TRBD1
clone size: -
CDR3 DNA: TGTGCCAGTAGTATGAACCCGGGCGGGACAGGGGTTTTCGGGAGCAATCAGCCCCAGCATTTT
CDR3 protein: CASSMNPGGTGVFGSNQPQHF

V gene: TRBV5-1
J gene: TRBJ1-5
D gene: -
clone size: -
CDR3 DNA: TGCGCCAGCAGCGGGGCGGGGGCTTTAGGTCAGCCCCAGCATTTT
CDR3 protein: CASSGAGALGQPQHF

V gene: TRBV29-1
J gene: TRBJ1-1
D gene: -
clone size: -
CDR3 DNA: TGCAGCGCCGTTACTACAGGGCCCGCTGAAGCTTTCTTT
CDR3 protein: CSAVTTGPAEAFF

V gene: TRBV9
J gene: TRBJ2-7
D gene: TRBD2
clone size: -
CDR3 DNA: TGTGCCAGCAGCGTTCTAGCGGGAGATCTATACGAGCAGTACTTC
CDR3 protein: CASSVLAGDLYEQYF

V gene: TRBV5-4
J gene: TRBJ1-1
D gene: TRBD1
clone size: -
CDR3 DNA: TGTGCCAGCAGCTTGGAGGGGACAGGGGTACGAACTGAAGCTTTCTTT
CDR3 protein: CASSLEGTGVRTEAFF

V gene: TRBV6-6
J gene: TRBJ1-1
D gene: TRBD1
clone size: -
CDR3 DNA: TGTGCCAGCACCAGCGACAGGGGACCTTTCTTT
CDR3 protein: CASTSDRGPFF

V gene: TRBV13
J gene: TRBJ2-3
D gene: TRBD2
clone size: -
CDR3 DNA: TGTGCCAGCAGCTTAGCGGGAGGGGTTCCAGATACGCAGTATTTT
CDR3 protein: CASSLAGGVPDTQYF

V gene: TRBV5-4
J gene: TRBJ2-7
D gene: -
clone size: -
CDR3 DNA: TGTGCCAGCAGCACGGAACCCGGGAAGTCCTACGAGCAGTACTTC
CDR3 protein: CASSTEPGKSYEQYF

V gene: TRBV5-1
J gene: TRBJ2-2
D gene: -
clone size: -
CDR3 DNA: TGCGCCAGCAGCTTGGTACTTTCGAACACCGGGGAGCTGTTTTTT
CDR3 protein: CASSLVLSNTGELFF

V gene: TRBV19
J gene: TRBJ2-7
D gene: -
clone size: -
CDR3 DNA: TGTGCCAGTAGTTGGCTAGATGGCGAGCAGTACTTC
CDR3 protein: CASSWLDGEQYF

V gene: TRBV18
J gene: TRBJ1-1
D gene: TRBD1
clone size: few
CDR3 DNA: TGTGCCAGCTCACCTAGAGGGACAGCTTCTATCATGAACACTGAAGCTTTCTTT
CDR3 protein: CASSPRGTASIMNTEAFF

V gene: TRBV6-5
J gene: TRBJ2-2
D gene: -
clone size: -
CDR3 DNA: TGTGCCAGCACCCCGGGGACTAACACCGGGGAGCTGTTTTTT
CDR3 protein: CASTPGTNTGELFF

V gene: TRBV18
J gene: TRBJ1-1
D gene: -
clone size: -
CDR3 DNA: TGTGCCAGCTCACCAAAAGGGGGAACTGAAGCTTTCTTT
CDR3 protein: CASSPKGGTEAFF

V gene: TRBV4-2
J gene: TRBJ2-7
D gene: TRBD2
clone size: -
CDR3 DNA: TGTGCCAGCAGCCAAGAGGAGGTAGCGGGGTACGAGCAGTACTTC
CDR3 protein: CASSQEEVAGYEQYF